Listed below are T cell receptor beta chains from one sample, sequenced in a study of beta chain features in type 1 diabetes. The protocol was immunoSEQ multiplex PCR, while the TCRdb copy is restricted to in-frame clones and leaves out a portion. The table includes over 500,000 clones, 15% detected once. Sequenced input: naive CD4+ T cells from blood. These receptors were collected from a man younger than 35 in good health. Both conserved end residues are part of each CDR3. Fields, in order: clone size, V gene, D gene, J gene, CDR3 protein, CDR3 DNA. D genes are given only for firm matches. Size tells how often a clone was seen (once, few, many) or the class of an expanded clone, and some rows leave it out.

clone size: NA; V gene: TRBV6-5; D gene: NA; J gene: TRBJ2-7; CDR3 protein: CASSYTGQAGEQYF; CDR3 DNA: TGTGCCAGCAGTTACACAGGACAGGCGGGGGAGCAGTACTTC
clone size: few; V gene: TRBV30; D gene: NA; J gene: TRBJ1-4; CDR3 protein: CAWSVLLSSYGTEKLFF; CDR3 DNA: TGTGCCTGGAGTGTACTCCTATCTTCCTATGGGACTGAAAAACTGTTTTTT
clone size: NA; V gene: TRBV7-3; D gene: NA; J gene: TRBJ1-1; CDR3 protein: CASSLTTVNTEAFF; CDR3 DNA: TGTGCCAGCAGCCTCACGACAGTGAACACTGAAGCTTTCTTT
clone size: NA; V gene: TRBV4-3; D gene: TRBD1; J gene: TRBJ1-2; CDR3 protein: CASSQGDREHYGYTF; CDR3 DNA: TGCGCCAGCAGCCAAGGGGACAGGGAGCACTATGGCTACACCTTC
clone size: NA; V gene: TRBV7-9; D gene: NA; J gene: TRBJ2-3; CDR3 protein: CASSFRVRTDTQYF; CDR3 DNA: TGTGCCAGCAGCTTCCGCGTTCGGACAGATACGCAGTATTTT
clone size: NA; V gene: TRBV10-3; D gene: TRBD1; J gene: TRBJ2-7; CDR3 protein: CAISESRQGAHYEQYF; CDR3 DNA: TGTGCCATCAGTGAGTCCCGACAGGGGGCACACTACGAGCAGTACTTC
clone size: few; V gene: TRBV6-6; D gene: NA; J gene: TRBJ1-1; CDR3 protein: CASLEQGRNTEAFF; CDR3 DNA: TGTGCCAGCCTGGAACAGGGACGGAACACTGAAGCTTTCTTT
clone size: few; V gene: TRBV7-3; D gene: NA; J gene: TRBJ2-7; CDR3 protein: CASSLTLGYEQYF; CDR3 DNA: TGTGCCAGCAGCTTAACGCTAGGGTACGAGCAGTACTTC
clone size: few; V gene: TRBV5-1; D gene: NA; J gene: TRBJ2-1; CDR3 protein: CASSLAGSVNEQFF; CDR3 DNA: TGCGCCAGCAGCTTGGCGGGCAGCGTGAATGAGCAGTTCTTC
clone size: NA; V gene: TRBV27; D gene: NA; J gene: TRBJ2-6; CDR3 protein: CASSLHRRQHSGANVLTF; CDR3 DNA: TGTGCCAGCAGTTTGCATCGGCGACAGCACTCTGGGGCCAACGTCCTGACTTTC
clone size: NA; V gene: TRBV7-3; D gene: NA; J gene: TRBJ1-3; CDR3 protein: CASSLKEGNTIYF; CDR3 DNA: TGTGCCAGCAGCTTAAAGGAAGGAAACACCATATATTTT
clone size: NA; V gene: TRBV6-5; D gene: NA; J gene: TRBJ2-3; CDR3 protein: CATEQGTNADTQYF; CDR3 DNA: TGTGCCACCGAACAGGGAACGAATGCAGATACGCAGTATTTT
clone size: few; V gene: TRBV30; D gene: NA; J gene: TRBJ2-7; CDR3 protein: CAWSVHRIFPSSSYEQYF; CDR3 DNA: TGTGCCTGGAGTGTACATCGTATCTTCCCCTCCAGCTCCTACGAGCAGTACTTC
clone size: NA; V gene: TRBV28; D gene: NA; J gene: TRBJ2-7; CDR3 protein: CASSLVESYEQYF; CDR3 DNA: TGTGCCAGCAGTTTGGTCGAGTCATACGAGCAGTACTTC
clone size: NA; V gene: TRBV6-6; D gene: TRBD2; J gene: TRBJ2-3; CDR3 protein: CASSYSSRGGPDTQYF; CDR3 DNA: TGTGCCAGCAGTTACTCTTCGCGGGGGGGCCCAGATACGCAGTATTTT
clone size: NA; V gene: TRBV25-1; D gene: NA; J gene: TRBJ2-7; CDR3 protein: CASSLARSSYEQYF; CDR3 DNA: TGTGCCAGCAGTCTAGCCCGGAGCTCCTACGAGCAGTACTTC
clone size: NA; V gene: TRBV19; D gene: NA; J gene: TRBJ2-7; CDR3 protein: CASSDQGYEQYF; CDR3 DNA: TGTGCCAGTAGTGATCAAGGGTACGAGCAGTACTTC
clone size: NA; V gene: TRBV4-2; D gene: TRBD2; J gene: TRBJ2-1; CDR3 protein: CASRPSGREGRNEQFF; CDR3 DNA: TGTGCCAGCAGGCCTAGCGGGAGGGAGGGGCGCAATGAGCAGTTCTTC
clone size: NA; V gene: TRBV21-1; D gene: NA; J gene: TRBJ2-7; CDR3 protein: CASSKEWTGAYEQYF; CDR3 DNA: TGTGCCAGCAGCAAAGAGTGGACAGGGGCCTACGAGCAGTACTTC
clone size: NA; V gene: TRBV19; D gene: TRBD1; J gene: TRBJ2-5; CDR3 protein: CASRPTTLTGQETQYF; CDR3 DNA: TGTGCCAGTAGACCCACTACCTTGACAGGGCAAGAGACCCAGTACTTC
clone size: few; V gene: TRBV6-6; D gene: NA; J gene: TRBJ1-6; CDR3 protein: CASRQGLGNSPLHF; CDR3 DNA: TGTGCCAGCAGACAGGGACTAGGGAATTCACCCCTCCACTTT
clone size: few; V gene: TRBV7-9; D gene: NA; J gene: TRBJ1-2; CDR3 protein: CASSLSRDRGYTF; CDR3 DNA: TGTGCCAGCAGCTTGAGCCGGGATCGTGGCTACACCTTC
clone size: NA; V gene: TRBV5-5; D gene: TRBD2; J gene: TRBJ2-5; CDR3 protein: CASSLSPSGGETQYF; CDR3 DNA: TGTGCCAGCAGCTTGAGTCCTAGCGGGGGTGAGACCCAGTACTTC
clone size: few; V gene: TRBV5-1; D gene: TRBD1; J gene: TRBJ1-5; CDR3 protein: CASSFGTGTNQPQHF; CDR3 DNA: TGCGCCAGCAGCTTCGGGACAGGGACCAATCAGCCCCAGCATTTT
clone size: NA; V gene: TRBV14; D gene: NA; J gene: TRBJ2-7; CDR3 protein: CASSPGTREQYF; CDR3 DNA: TGTGCCAGCAGCCCCGGAACCCGGGAGCAGTACTTC
clone size: few; V gene: TRBV25-1; D gene: TRBD2; J gene: TRBJ2-2; CDR3 protein: CASSDRLAGVGGELFF; CDR3 DNA: TGTGCCAGCAGTGACCGGCTAGCGGGAGTGGGCGGGGAGCTGTTTTTT
clone size: NA; V gene: TRBV11-3; D gene: TRBD2; J gene: TRBJ2-5; CDR3 protein: CASSLGGQETQYF; CDR3 DNA: TGTGCCAGCAGCTTGGGGGGGCAAGAGACCCAGTACTTC
clone size: few; V gene: TRBV7-9; D gene: NA; J gene: TRBJ2-3; CDR3 protein: CDRGDTQYF; CDR3 DNA: TGTGATCGGGGGGATACGCAGTATTTT
clone size: NA; V gene: TRBV4-2; D gene: NA; J gene: TRBJ1-5; CDR3 protein: CASRRFIGQEGNQPQHF; CDR3 DNA: TGTGCCAGCAGACGTTTTATCGGGCAGGAAGGCAATCAGCCCCAGCATTTT
clone size: few; V gene: TRBV6-5; D gene: NA; J gene: TRBJ2-1; CDR3 protein: CASSRGGYLYNEQFF; CDR3 DNA: TGTGCCAGCAGCCGAGGGGGATACTTGTACAATGAGCAGTTCTTC
clone size: NA; V gene: TRBV7-9; D gene: TRBD1; J gene: TRBJ1-1; CDR3 protein: CASSLAGQGNTEAFF; CDR3 DNA: TGTGCCAGCAGCTTAGCAGGACAGGGGAACACTGAAGCTTTCTTT
clone size: few; V gene: TRBV7-2; D gene: TRBD1; J gene: TRBJ1-3; CDR3 protein: CASSRTGAGNTIYF; CDR3 DNA: TGTGCCAGCAGCAGGACAGGGGCTGGAAACACCATATATTTT
clone size: NA; V gene: TRBV25-1; D gene: NA; J gene: TRBJ1-1; CDR3 protein: CASNSQGPLPEAFF; CDR3 DNA: TGTGCCAGCAACTCTCAAGGGCCGCTTCCTGAAGCTTTCTTT
clone size: NA; V gene: TRBV30; D gene: NA; J gene: TRBJ1-1; CDR3 protein: CAWRPRTAINTEAFF; CDR3 DNA: TGTGCCTGGAGGCCCCGGACCGCTATAAACACTGAAGCTTTCTTT
clone size: NA; V gene: TRBV25-1; D gene: NA; J gene: TRBJ2-1; CDR3 protein: CASSDDPGRYNEQFF; CDR3 DNA: TGTGCCAGCAGTGATGACCCCGGTCGATACAATGAGCAGTTCTTC
clone size: few; V gene: TRBV6-6; D gene: NA; J gene: TRBJ1-1; CDR3 protein: CASRVFMNTEAFF; CDR3 DNA: TGTGCCAGCAGGGTTTTTATGAACACTGAAGCTTTCTTT
clone size: NA; V gene: TRBV29-1; D gene: NA; J gene: TRBJ2-5; CDR3 protein: CSVLWGRETQYF; CDR3 DNA: TGCAGCGTCCTGTGGGGAAGGGAGACCCAGTACTTC
clone size: NA; V gene: TRBV14; D gene: TRBD2; J gene: TRBJ2-7; CDR3 protein: CASRLLAVGTYEQYF; CDR3 DNA: TGTGCCAGCAGACTACTAGCGGTAGGCACCTACGAGCAGTACTTC
clone size: NA; V gene: TRBV7-3; D gene: TRBD1; J gene: TRBJ2-7; CDR3 protein: CASSLSGQTYEQYF; CDR3 DNA: TGTGCCAGCAGCTTATCGGGACAGACCTACGAGCAGTACTTC
clone size: few; V gene: TRBV5-4; D gene: NA; J gene: TRBJ2-5; CDR3 protein: CASSLAAQETQYF; CDR3 DNA: TGTGCCAGCAGCTTAGCGGCCCAAGAGACCCAGTACTTC
clone size: NA; V gene: TRBV10-3; D gene: NA; J gene: TRBJ1-5; CDR3 protein: CAISESKAGPRAYLSNQPQHF; CDR3 DNA: TGTGCCATCAGTGAGTCGAAGGCAGGACCGAGGGCCTACCTTAGCAATCAGCCCCAGCATTTT
clone size: NA; V gene: TRBV7-2; D gene: TRBD2; J gene: TRBJ2-3; CDR3 protein: CASSFRLAGNTDTQYF; CDR3 DNA: TGTGCCAGCAGCTTCCGACTAGCGGGGAACACAGATACGCAGTATTTT
clone size: few; V gene: TRBV6-5; D gene: NA; J gene: TRBJ2-1; CDR3 protein: CASRVPGSYNEQFF; CDR3 DNA: TGTGCCAGCAGAGTCCCGGGGTCCTACAATGAGCAGTTCTTC
clone size: NA; V gene: TRBV11-2; D gene: TRBD2; J gene: TRBJ2-1; CDR3 protein: CASSLGASGGYNEQFF; CDR3 DNA: TGTGCCAGCAGCTTAGGGGCTAGCGGGGGGTACAATGAGCAGTTCTTC
clone size: few; V gene: TRBV27; D gene: TRBD2; J gene: TRBJ2-7; CDR3 protein: CASSFREGSSYEQYF; CDR3 DNA: TGTGCCAGCAGTTTCCGGGAGGGGAGCTCCTACGAGCAGTACTTC
clone size: few; V gene: TRBV10-3; D gene: NA; J gene: TRBJ1-1; CDR3 protein: CAISRQSQNTEAFF; CDR3 DNA: TGTGCCATCTCCCGACAGAGCCAGAACACTGAAGCTTTCTTT
clone size: NA; V gene: TRBV9; D gene: NA; J gene: TRBJ2-6; CDR3 protein: CASSKGRVGSGANVLTF; CDR3 DNA: TGTGCCAGCAGCAAAGGCAGGGTTGGCTCTGGGGCCAACGTCCTGACTTTC
clone size: few; V gene: TRBV30; D gene: NA; J gene: TRBJ1-5; CDR3 protein: CAWSSGAGNQPQHF; CDR3 DNA: TGTGCCTGGAGCTCTGGGGCCGGGAATCAGCCCCAGCATTTT
clone size: NA; V gene: TRBV20-1; D gene: NA; J gene: TRBJ2-5; CDR3 protein: CSARAGETQYF; CDR3 DNA: TGCAGTGCTAGAGCGGGAGAGACCCAGTACTTC
clone size: few; V gene: TRBV18; D gene: TRBD2; J gene: TRBJ2-3; CDR3 protein: CASSATTGTSYAYTQYF; CDR3 DNA: TGTGCCAGCTCAGCCACAACCGGGACTAGTTACGCATATACGCAGTATTTT
clone size: NA; V gene: TRBV18; D gene: NA; J gene: TRBJ2-7; CDR3 protein: CASSPDLNSYEQYF; CDR3 DNA: TGTGCCAGCTCACCAGATCTGAATTCCTACGAGCAGTACTTC
clone size: NA; V gene: TRBV7-7; D gene: NA; J gene: TRBJ2-2; CDR3 protein: CASSSTRTVNTGELFF; CDR3 DNA: TGTGCCAGCAGCTCCACTCGGACAGTGAACACCGGGGAGCTGTTTTTT
clone size: NA; V gene: TRBV6-5; D gene: TRBD1; J gene: TRBJ1-6; CDR3 protein: CASSSGTVRSPLHF; CDR3 DNA: TGTGCCAGCAGTTCCGGGACAGTCCGTTCACCCCTCCACTTT
clone size: few; V gene: TRBV28; D gene: NA; J gene: TRBJ1-1; CDR3 protein: CASTPRVTEAFF; CDR3 DNA: TGTGCCAGCACCCCTCGGGTAACTGAAGCTTTCTTT